The rows below give T cell receptor beta chains drawn from one sample of a study of T cell responses to AZD1222 COVID-19 vaccine. TCRdb's copy holds only in-frame clones and misses some; the assay was immunoSEQ multiplex PCR. The sample lists approximately 100,000 clones, roughly 89% occurring once. Here the sequenced sample was peripheral blood, taken on day 0 of AZD1222 vaccination. These TCRs come from an adult in good health. Both conserved end residues are trimmed from each CDR3.

V	J	CDR3
TRBV28	TRBJ1-6	ASRPPGQGNNSPLH
TRBV7-2	TRBJ1-2	ASSSSTGHLGYT
TRBV6-5	TRBJ1-6	ASSRQNNSPLH
TRBV4-1	TRBJ1-5	ASSQADSNQPQH
TRBV28	TRBJ1-1	ASMQGGPTEAF
TRBV15	TRBJ1-4	ATSRVGPNEKLF
TRBV11-3	TRBJ2-1	ASSRIAGSYNEQF
TRBV7-7	TRBJ1-2	ASSSGQGAILNGYT
TRBV6-5	TRBJ2-2	AGGSNTGELF
TRBV9	TRBJ1-1	ASSVAENTEAF
TRBV11-2	TRBJ2-5	ASSPGANQETQY
TRBV18	TRBJ2-7	ASSPIAYEQY
TRBV9	TRBJ1-2	ASSPGFGADGYT
TRBV24-1	TRBJ1-6	ATSDFRGQGVYNSPLH
TRBV5-1	TRBJ1-2	ASSLDVPGQGHGYT
TRBV29-1	TRBJ2-2	SADRGNTGELF
TRBV6-6	TRBJ2-7	ASSRQGHEQY
TRBV28	TRBJ1-4	ASSARQTTNEKLF
TRBV11-3	TRBJ2-7	ASSYEQGDEQY
TRBV2	TRBJ1-2	ASSDGGYGYT
TRBV3-1/TRBV3-2	TRBJ2-7	ASSQVGTSGRDEQY
TRBV7-9	TRBJ2-6	ASSLTGYGANVLT
TRBV5-1	TRBJ2-5	ASSFSQETQY
TRBV10-3	TRBJ1-3	AISGTVSGNTIY
TRBV6-5	TRBJ2-7	ASNPHLRTVYEQY
TRBV5-5	TRBJ1-2	ASSLQGGGNYGYT
TRBV28	TRBJ2-1	ASSYPHNEQF
TRBV5-1	TRBJ2-3	ASSSNSGGRGGDTQY
TRBV7-9	TRBJ1-6	ASSLHNSPLH
TRBV10-3	TRBJ2-7	ASARGGSYEQY
TRBV6-5	TRBJ1-1	ASTRGSDSNTEAF
TRBV7-2	TRBJ2-5	ASSLRSTLQETQY
TRBV20-1	TRBJ1-2	SATLGYGYT
TRBV7-9	TRBJ2-3	ASSLVGAGDTQY
TRBV11-2	TRBJ2-5	ASSLDYTQETQY
TRBV7-8	TRBJ2-2	ASSPRAANTGELF
TRBV28	TRBJ1-2	ATVGVSNYGYT
TRBV28	TRBJ2-5	ASSLRPQETQY
TRBV28	TRBJ1-1	ASSLLVGEAF
TRBV6-5	TRBJ2-6	ASSYSRSGANVLT
TRBV7-2	TRBJ2-3	ASSLALAGGPTDTQY
TRBV11-3	TRBJ2-7	ASSFSIVDEQY
TRBV28	TRBJ2-1	ASSFPSGRYNEQF
TRBV7-9	TRBJ1-1	ASSLIPNTEAF
TRBV18	TRBJ2-3	ASSGSPGGLARTDTQY
TRBV12-3/TRBV12-4	TRBJ1-5	ASSWISNQPQH
TRBV6-5	TRBJ1-2	ASSTRTGAYGYT
TRBV28	TRBJ2-7	ASRGTGSSYEQY
TRBV11-3	TRBJ2-7	ASSLQGDEQY
TRBV6-1	TRBJ1-5	ASSDPSGTVPRYSNQPQH
TRBV5-1	TRBJ2-3	ASSMAGTLGPDTQY